Included here is one T cell receptor beta chain sequence, with context. The antigen remains undetermined. This entry is derived from a study of CD8+CD57+ T cells in acquired aplastic anemia. Study-wide background: Sorted CD4+ and CD8+ cells yielded approximately 3.4 ug of DNA on average.

Profiling of TCR beta VDJ combinations and CDR3 sequences used genomic DNA as template. TCRdb reprocessed the reads with MiXCR, giving one entry per CDR3 protein. The data contain about 150,000 distinct CDR3 sequences, over 50% of them singletons. Notes on the study in general: A set of twenty-nine CD8+ CDR3 sequences was shared between patients and controls, and these sequences appeared highly expressed in patients.

In patients chosen for sequencing, flow cytometry had shown CD8+CD57+ cell expansion. None of the patients had been given any therapy when their blood was sampled. The V and J ends lost 1 base and 2 bases, in that order; junction bases with no gene match: 5. In germline, CDR1 is LGHDT, CDR2 YNNKEL (reference sequence). This CDR3 has 15 residues. The chain combines TRBV3-1 with TRBJ2-7; 7 bases match TRBD2. This TCR was sampled from a human donor with aplastic anemia. The sequencing sample was made of sorted CD4+, CD8+, or CD8+CD57+ T cells (not recorded which) from PBMCs. Written as DNA, the CDR3 is TGTGCCAGCAGCCAAGTGTCTAGCGGTCCCTACGAGCAGTACTTC. It codes for CASSQVSSGPYEQYF.